These 31 T cell receptor beta chains came from one sample sequenced in a study of identical twins. One entry per CDR3 protein, called by TCRdb with MiXCR from the 5' RACE reads. The sample gives 250,000 to 300,000 distinct CDR3 sequences, roughly 9.8% of which show up once; roughly 7% is in the top ten. The data were also submitted as part of a second study, on yellow fever vaccine responses in identical twins.

Source material: CD8+ T cells sorted from blood. The origin of the receptors is a woman aged 18-30 years in good health.

V and J are TRBV13 and TRBJ2-3; TRBD1 is a possible D gene (5 bases). Deletions cut 2 bases from V and 0 bases from J, with 12 bases between. The CDR3 totals 16 residues. The germline V gene has CDR1 PRHDT and CDR2 FYEKMQ (reference sequence). DNA of the CDR3: TGTGCCAGCAGCTTAAGTATGGGGCGTAGCACAGATACGCAGTATTTT. This sequence encodes CASSLSMGRSTDTQYF.

This clonotype was detected many times. The chain uses TRBV12-3 or TRBV12-4 and TRBJ2-7; D gene ambiguous. V gave up 2 bases and J gave up 7 bases, with 6 bases separating them. The CDR3 runs 11 residues. DNA of the CDR3: TGTGCCAGCAGTTTAACCTCTGAGCAGTACTTC. Its translation is CASSLTSEQYF.

This clonotype turned up a few times. One end of the junction fails to match germline, which may point to a read error. The chain has TRBV7-7 and TRBJ2-5; D possibly matches TRBD1 or TRBD2 (5 bases each). The CDR3 loop spans 16 amino acids. The germline V gene encodes CDR1 SSHAT and CDR2 FNYEAQ (reference sequence). The CDR3 DNA is TGTGCTAGCAGCTTAGCACTCCCAGGGAGTGGAGAGACCCAGTACTTC. Translating gives CASSLALPGSGETQYF.

This clonotype showed up many times. The chain couples TRBV29-1 to TRBJ2-1; possible D gene TRBD1, 6 bases. Deletions cut 5 bases from V and 4 bases from J, with 12 bases between. The V gene's germline CDR1 is SQVTM and CDR2 ANQGSEA. CDR3 length: 13 residues. The chain's CDR3 is CSVQDRDYNEQFF. CDR3 sequence (DNA): TGCAGCGTTCAGGACAGAGATTACAATGAGCAGTTCTTC.

This sequence joins TRBV20-1 and TRBJ2-5; 8 bases line up with TRBD2. Per germline, CDR1 DFQATT and CDR2 SNEGSKA (reference sequence). V shed 6 bases and J 10 bases; nucleotides not matched to a gene: 25. There are 17 residues in the CDR3. The CDR3 here is CSAEVDSSGGPRLDQYF. The DNA for the CDR3 is TGCAGTGCCGAAGTTGATTCAAGCGGGGGCCCTCGGTTGGACCAGTACTTC.

This chain links TRBV30 with TRBJ1-2; D unclear. The V end was cut by 4 bases, the J end by 0 bases, with 6 bases between. Germline loops: CDR1 GTSNPN, CDR2 SVGIG (reference sequence). CDR3 size: 12 residues. The CDR3 DNA sequence: TGTGCCTGGACAGAAGCTAACTATGGCTACACCTTC. It specifies CAWTEANYGYTF.

This clonotype appeared many times. The V gene is TRBV5-1, the J gene TRBJ2-7, with D hard to call. V lost 4 bases and J lost 4, with 18 bases in between. CDR3 length: 15 amino acids. Per the germline V gene, CDR1 is SGHRS and CDR2 is YFSETQ. CDR3 sequence (DNA): TGCGCCAGCAGCCTACCGGGCGTAGGGTATTACGAGCAGTACTTC. Residues: CASSLPGVGYYEQYF.

Remarks on this clonotype: This may be a read error, as it is one base from a much larger clone. The rearrangement links TRBV6-2 or TRBV6-3 to TRBJ2-1; TRBD2 might be the D (6 bases). Trimming shortened V by 4 bases and J by 14 bases, and 27 bases separated the two germline ends. Germline loops: CDR1 MNHEY, CDR2 SVGEGT. The CDR3 covers 16 residues. DNA for the CDR3: TGTGCCAGCAGTTTGTCTTTAGCGGTCCCGGAGGAAGAGGAGTTCTTC. Protein sequence: CASSLSLAVPEEEEFF.

This clonotype was counted a few times. The chain employs TRBV24-1 and TRBJ2-5, with 7 bases that match TRBD1. Germline CDR1 reads KGHDR; CDR2 reads SFDVKD. The CDR3 loop spans 14 amino acids. V lost 11 bases and J lost 3; bases outside the gene matches: 11. CDR3 region: CASRAATGKETQYF. DNA for the CDR3: TGTGCCAGCCGAGCCGCGACAGGGAAAGAGACCCAGTACTTC.

The chain has TRBV4-1 and TRBJ1-6; TRBD1 is a possible D gene (6 bases). V shed 7 bases and J shed 5 bases, with 18 bases lying between them. Looked up from germline, CDR1 is MGHRA and CDR2 is YSYEKL. The CDR3 covers 16 residues. CDR3 sequence (DNA): TGCGCCAGCACACTCGCGGGGGGCCAGGATAATTCACCCCTCCACTTT. Amino acid sequence: CASTLAGGQDNSPLHF.

The table lists this clonotype with a few counts. V gene TRBV27 combines with J gene TRBJ1-6; D call uncertain. CDR3 length: 13 residues. Germline CDR1 MNHEY, CDR2 SMNVEV (reference sequence). Trimming removed 2 bases from V and 6 bases from J, with 5 bases in between. CDR3: CASSLQINSPLHF. The CDR3 nucleotides are TGTGCCAGCAGTTTACAGATTAATTCACCCCTCCACTTT.

In its sample, this clonotype was seen many times. This chain uses TRBV20-1 with TRBJ2-1; no definite D call. Trimming left V 6 bases short and J 4 bases short, with 16 bases between. This CDR3 region has 14 residues. Germline V CDR1 and CDR2: DFQATT, SNEGSKA (reference sequence). The CDR3 DNA is TGCAGTGCCCGTACGGTAACTCCATACAATGAGCAGTTCTTC. This gives the protein CSARTVTPYNEQFF.

This clonotype was seen a handful of times. The chain links TRBV7-9 to TRBJ2-2; 7 bases fit TRBD2. The CDR3 has 17 amino acids. Germline CDR1 is SEHNR and CDR2 is FQNEAQ (reference sequence). With 0 bases clipped from V and 2 bases from J, the junction kept 6 bases outside the gene matches. CDR3 amino acids: CASSLAELAFNTGELFF. The DNA for the CDR3 is TGTGCCAGCAGCTTAGCGGAACTAGCGTTCAACACCGGGGAGCTGTTTTTT.

The chain uses TRBV20-1 and TRBJ1-1, with 10 bases lining up with TRBD1. Trimming took 3 bases from V and 3 from J; bases not matched to a gene: 4. Germline loops: CDR1 DFQATT, CDR2 SNEGSKA (reference sequence). This CDR3 is 14 amino acids long. Here the CDR3 DNA reads TGCAGTGCTAGGAGACAGGGGGCAGACACTGAAGCTTTCTTT. Translating it yields CSARRQGADTEAFF.

This clonotype was observed at least ten times. This chain connects TRBV7-8 to TRBJ2-1, with D maybe TRBD1 (6 bases). The CDR3 is 14 residues long. Germline values: CDR1 SGHVS, CDR2 FQNEAQ. Trimming shortened V by 9 bases and J by 6 bases, and 18 bases separated the two germline ends. The DNA of the CDR3 is TGTGCCAGTCTCCGGGACAAGAGCTTCAATGAGCAGTTCTTC. Amino acids: CASLRDKSFNEQFF.

This clonotype was seen repeatedly, ten times or more. The V call is TRBV20-1, the J call TRBJ2-7, with D unresolved. The CDR3 sequence is 13 residues long. Germline lookup yields CDR1 DFQATT and CDR2 SNEGSKA (reference sequence). V was trimmed by 2 bases and J by 2 bases, leaving 10 bases between them. The CDR3 coding sequence is TGCAGTGCTAGAACGGCCGCCACCTACGAGCAGTACTTC. Protein: CSARTAATYEQYF.

V is TRBV4-1 and J is TRBJ2-7, with TRBD2 matching over 11 bases. CDR3 length equals 17 residues. Trimming cost V 0 bases and J 4 bases; bases outside gene matches: 8. Per the germline V gene, CDR1 is MGHRA and CDR2 is YSYEKL. The CDR3 region is CASSQELAGGVVYEQYF. DNA of the CDR3: TGCGCCAGCAGCCAAGAGTTAGCGGGAGGGGTTGTGTACGAGCAGTACTTC.

The V and J genes are TRBV5-1 and TRBJ2-3, with 10 bases identical to TRBD2. V dropped 1 base and J dropped 2; count of bases not matched to a gene: 7. Germline lookup yields CDR1 SGHRS and CDR2 YFSETQ. CDR3 length: 17 amino acids. The CDR3 coding sequence is TGCGCCAGCAGCTTGTTTCAGCGGGAGGGATCCACAGATACGCAGTATTTT. It is translated as CASSLFQREGSTDTQYF.

This chain connects TRBV7-2 to TRBJ1-1, with D unresolved. Germline V lookup: CDR1 SGHTA, CDR2 FQGNSA. The CDR3 consists of 12 residues. Trimming shortened V by 7 bases and J by 1 base, and 7 bases separated the two germline ends. CDR3 nucleotides: TGTGCCAGCATGGTGGAGAACACTGAAGCTTTCTTT. It codes for CASMVENTEAFF.

At least ten counts were recorded for this clonotype. The V and J genes are TRBV28 and TRBJ2-1, with a tentative D call TRBD1 (6 bases). The CDR3 sequence is 15 residues long. V was trimmed by 8 bases and J by 4 bases, leaving 18 bases between them. Per the germline V gene, CDR1 is MDHEN and CDR2 is SYDVKM. The CDR3 DNA sequence: TGTGCCAGCGGACCCGCGACAGGTATATACAATGAGCAGTTCTTC. Translating it yields CASGPATGIYNEQFF.

This clonotype came up many times. V and J are TRBV12-3 or TRBV12-4 and TRBJ1-2, with unresolved D. V was trimmed by 1 base and J by 1 base, leaving 7 bases between them. The CDR3 extends over 14 amino acids. The CDR3 coding sequence is TGTGCCAGCAGTTTAGGTGGCAGTAACTATGGCTACACCTTC. Translating gives CASSLGGSNYGYTF.

This clonotype appeared a few times. The chain couples TRBV25-1 to TRBJ1-1; perhaps TRBD1 as D (5 bases). The germline CDR1 and CDR2 sequences are MGHDK and SYGVNS. V lost 2 bases to trimming and J lost 1 base, with 14 bases between them. The CDR3 is 16 amino acids. CDR3: CASSELGGTSNTEAFF. CDR3 in DNA: TGTGCCAGCAGTGAACTCGGTGGGACCTCGAACACTGAAGCTTTCTTT.

V usage is TRBV6-1 and J usage is TRBJ2-1; the match to TRBD2 covers 11 bases. The CDR3 sequence is 15 residues long. J lost 8 bases, V lost 2 bases, and 5 bases had no gene match. The germline CDR1 and CDR2 sequences are MNHNS and SASEGT. As DNA, the CDR3 is TGTGCCAGCAGTGAATTAACTAGCGGGAGTTATGAGCAGTTCTTC. Protein product: CASSELTSGSYEQFF.

This clonotype was seen at least ten times. The CDR3 DNA follows: TGCGGAGCAGGGACGGAAAACACCGGGGAGCTGTTTTTT. Amino acids: CGAGTENTGELFF. This chain uses TRBV29-1 with TRBJ2-2, with D possibly being TRBD1 or TRBD2 (5 bases each). Looked up from germline, CDR1 is SQVTM and CDR2 is ANQGSEA. The CDR3 consists of 13 residues.

Only a few counts were recorded for this clonotype. The chain couples TRBV12-3 or TRBV12-4 to TRBJ1-2; 11 positions match TRBD1. The CDR3 loop spans 13 amino acids. V was pared by 8 bases and J by 4 bases, with 3 bases of the junction left unmatched. DNA for the CDR3: TGTGCCAGCGGGGACAGGGGGATCTATGGCTACACCTTC. Amino acid sequence: CASGDRGIYGYTF.

This rearrangement joins TRBV4-3 to TRBJ2-7; weak D call: TRBD2 (5 bases). This CDR3 is built from 15 residues. Germline V gene sequence: CDR1 LGHNA, CDR2 YSLEER. Trimming cost V 1 base and J 2 bases, with 12 bases left between them. The CDR3 DNA reads TGCGCCAGCAGCCAAGGAAGGACTGGAACCTACGAGCAGTACTTC. This codes for CASSQGRTGTYEQYF.

This chain joins TRBV20-1 and TRBJ2-2, with D possibly matching TRBD1 (5 bases). The CDR3 is 12 residues long. In germline, CDR1 is DFQATT, CDR2 SNEGSKA (reference sequence). Between the trimmed V and J ends, which lost 5 bases and 4 bases, there was a span of 8 bases. The CDR3 region has the DNA TGCAGTGCTTTTACAGGCACCGGGGAGCTGTTTTTT. Protein product: CSAFTGTGELFF.

This clonotype was counted many times. The CDR3 region has the DNA TGCAGCGTGCCGGGACAGATGAACACTGAAGCTTTCTTT. This translates into CSVPGQMNTEAFF. The gene calls are TRBV29-1 and TRBJ1-1; TRBD1 matches 7 bases. CDR1 SQVTM and CDR2 ANQGSEA come from the germline V gene. V was clipped by 6 bases and J by 0 bases; unmatched bases: 4. The CDR3 contains 13 residues.

This chain uses TRBV7-2 with TRBJ2-1; either TRBD1 or TRBD2 may fit D (6 bases each). V lost 3 bases and J lost 8, with 14 bases in between. Germline V CDR1 and CDR2: SGHTA, FQGNSA. The CDR3 has 14 residues. DNA of the CDR3: TGTGCCAGCAGCTTTTACCCGGGGGCCGATGAGCAGTTCTTC. Encoded protein: CASSFYPGADEQFF.

This clonotype was recorded many times. The chain joins TRBV5-6 to TRBJ2-7; D possibly corresponds to TRBD1 (5 bases). The CDR3 contains 14 residues. Germline V gene sequence: CDR1 SGHDT, CDR2 YYEEEE. Trimming pared 1 base from V and 0 bases from J, leaving 8 bases between. Here the CDR3 reads CASSLLGPSYEQYF. DNA for the CDR3: TGTGCCAGCAGCTTGTTGGGGCCCTCCTACGAGCAGTACTTC.

This clonotype was recorded a few times. The genes are TRBV5-8 and TRBJ1-4; D is uncertain. Trimming stripped 1 base from V and 4 bases from J, with 11 bases between. This CDR3 comprises 15 residues. In germline, CDR1 is SGHTS, CDR2 YDEGEE. For the CDR3, the DNA is TGTGCCAGCAGCTTGTTTTTGGCTGATAATGAAAAACTGTTTTTT. This sequence encodes CASSLFLADNEKLFF.